This record covers a single TCR beta chain. The antigen remains undetermined. This specimen belongs to a study of T cells in localized non-small cell lung cancer. Study observations and caveats: Adjacent uninvolved lung tissue had the highest T cell clonality, exceeding tumor. Longer overall survival was linked to higher blood T cell density. Adjacent lung was found to contain a median approximately 60 of the top 100 tumor clones. One tumor region alone was sequenced, and heterogeneity therefore remains possible.

CDR1 is MGHRA and CDR2 is YSYEKL in the germline V gene. There are 17 residues in the CDR3. Losses at the gene ends were 3 bases for V and 0 bases for J; bases not matched to a gene: 10. The repertoire was sequenced with immunoSEQ multiplex PCR; TCRdb's copy has only in-frame clones and lacks some. Among 50,000 to 70,000 clones listed, roughly 92% were seen once. The sequence derives from a man aged 40 to 70 with stage I lung adenocarcinoma. The chain couples TRBV4-1 to TRBJ2-7; 8 positions match TRBD1. The source was peripheral blood, collected before any cancer treatment. The CDR3 protein is CASSQQQTGTGSYEQYF. CDR3 nucleotides: TGCGCCAGCAGCCAGCAACAAACCGGGACAGGCTCCTACGAGCAGTACTTC.